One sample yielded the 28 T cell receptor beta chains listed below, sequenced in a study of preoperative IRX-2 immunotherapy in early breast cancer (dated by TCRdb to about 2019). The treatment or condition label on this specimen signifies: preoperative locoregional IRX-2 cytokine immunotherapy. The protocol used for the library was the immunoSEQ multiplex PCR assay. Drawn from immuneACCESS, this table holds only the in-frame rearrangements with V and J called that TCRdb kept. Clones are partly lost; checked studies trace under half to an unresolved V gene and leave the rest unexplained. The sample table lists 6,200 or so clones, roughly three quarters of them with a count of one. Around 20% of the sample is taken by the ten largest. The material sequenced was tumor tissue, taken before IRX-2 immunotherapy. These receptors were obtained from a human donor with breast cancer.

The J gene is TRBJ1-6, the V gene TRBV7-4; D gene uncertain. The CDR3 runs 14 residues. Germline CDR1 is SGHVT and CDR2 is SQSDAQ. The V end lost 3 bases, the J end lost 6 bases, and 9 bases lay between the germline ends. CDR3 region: CASSLGRSNSPLHF. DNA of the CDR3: TGTGCCAGCAGCTTGGGGAGGAGTAATTCACCCCTCCACTTT.

CDR3 nucleotide sequence: TGTGCCTGGAGTGTAAGGGTAAATAATTCACCCCTCCACTTT. Translation: CAWSVRVNNSPLHF. The chain employs TRBV30 and TRBJ1-6, with D hard to call. V was cut by 0 bases and J by 5 bases, with 8 bases left in between. Per germline, CDR1 GTSNPN and CDR2 SVGIG (reference sequence). The CDR3 is made up of 14 amino acids.

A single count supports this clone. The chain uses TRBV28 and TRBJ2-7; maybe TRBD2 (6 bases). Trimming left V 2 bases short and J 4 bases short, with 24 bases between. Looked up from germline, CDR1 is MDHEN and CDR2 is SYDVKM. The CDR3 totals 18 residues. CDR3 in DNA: TGTGCCAGCAGTTTAGATTTGGTTCAGCCGCGGAGGGGATACGAGCAGTACTTC. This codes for CASSLDLVQPRRGYEQYF.

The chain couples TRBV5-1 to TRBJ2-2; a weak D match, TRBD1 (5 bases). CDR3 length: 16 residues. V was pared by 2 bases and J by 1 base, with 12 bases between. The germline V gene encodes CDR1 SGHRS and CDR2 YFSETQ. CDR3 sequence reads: CASSFVPGQNTGELFF. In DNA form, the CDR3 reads TGCGCCAGCAGCTTCGTTCCAGGGCAGAACACCGGGGAGCTGTTTTTT.

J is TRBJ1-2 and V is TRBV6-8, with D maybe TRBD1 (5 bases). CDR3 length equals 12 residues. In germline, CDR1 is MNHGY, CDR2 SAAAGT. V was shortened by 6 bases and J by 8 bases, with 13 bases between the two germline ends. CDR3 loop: CASRPGLQGYTF. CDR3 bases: TGTGCCAGCAGACCGGGACTCCAAGGCTACACCTTC.

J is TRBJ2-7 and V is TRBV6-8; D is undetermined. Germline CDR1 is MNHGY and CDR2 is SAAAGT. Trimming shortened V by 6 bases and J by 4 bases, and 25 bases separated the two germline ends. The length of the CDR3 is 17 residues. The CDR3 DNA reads TGTGCCAGCAGCCGAGACTGGGCGCGCCCAATACCTTACGAGCAGTACTTC. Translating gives CASSRDWARPIPYEQYF.

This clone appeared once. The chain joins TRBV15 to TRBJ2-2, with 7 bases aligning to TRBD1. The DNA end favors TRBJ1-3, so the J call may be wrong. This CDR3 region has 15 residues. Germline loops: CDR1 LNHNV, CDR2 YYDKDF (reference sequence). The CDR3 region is CATSRGRGPGNTIYF. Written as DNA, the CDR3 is TGTGCCACCAGCAGAGGGAGGGGGCCTGGAAACACCATATATTTT.

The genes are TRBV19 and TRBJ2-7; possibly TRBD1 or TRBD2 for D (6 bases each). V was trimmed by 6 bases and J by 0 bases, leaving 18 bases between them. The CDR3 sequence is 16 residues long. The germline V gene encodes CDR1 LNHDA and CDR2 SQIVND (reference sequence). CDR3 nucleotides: TGTGCCAGTAGCCGATTCCGAGGGGGGAGCTCCTACGAGCAGTACTTC. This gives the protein CASSRFRGGSSYEQYF.

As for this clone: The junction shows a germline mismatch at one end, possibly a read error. In DNA form, the CDR3 reads TGTGCTAGCAGCTTATTCCCAGGGGATACAGATACGCAGTATTTT. Amino acids: CASSLFPGDTDTQYF. The genes are TRBV7-6 and TRBJ2-3, with D maybe TRBD1 (6 bases). The CDR3 loop spans 15 amino acids. Germline assignment: CDR1 SGHVS and CDR2 FNYEAQ.

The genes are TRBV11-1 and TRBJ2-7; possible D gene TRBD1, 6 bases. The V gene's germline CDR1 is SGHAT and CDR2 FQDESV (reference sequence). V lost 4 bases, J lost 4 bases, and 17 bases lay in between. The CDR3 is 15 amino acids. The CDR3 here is CASSSPQGGRYEQYF. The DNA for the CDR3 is TGTGCCAGCAGCTCGCCCCAAGGGGGTCGGTACGAGCAGTACTTC. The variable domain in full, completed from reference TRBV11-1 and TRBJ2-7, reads EAEVAQSPRYKITEKSQAVAFWCDPISGHATLYWYRQILGQGPELLVQFQDESVVDDSQLPKDRFSAERLKGVDSTLKIQPAELGDSAMYLCASSSPQGGRYEQYFGPGTRLTVT.

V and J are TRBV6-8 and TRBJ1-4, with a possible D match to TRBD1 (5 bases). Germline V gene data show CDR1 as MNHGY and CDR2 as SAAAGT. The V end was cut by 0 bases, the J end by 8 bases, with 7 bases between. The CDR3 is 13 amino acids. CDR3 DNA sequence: TGTGCCAGCAGTTACTCGACAGAGGAAAAACTGTTTTTT. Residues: CASSYSTEEKLFF.

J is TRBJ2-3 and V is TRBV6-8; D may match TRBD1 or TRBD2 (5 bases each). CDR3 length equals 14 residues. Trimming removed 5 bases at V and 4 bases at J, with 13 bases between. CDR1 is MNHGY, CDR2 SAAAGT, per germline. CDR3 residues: CASSGLRGADTQYF. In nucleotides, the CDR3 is TGTGCCAGCAGTGGGCTCCGAGGGGCAGATACGCAGTATTTT.

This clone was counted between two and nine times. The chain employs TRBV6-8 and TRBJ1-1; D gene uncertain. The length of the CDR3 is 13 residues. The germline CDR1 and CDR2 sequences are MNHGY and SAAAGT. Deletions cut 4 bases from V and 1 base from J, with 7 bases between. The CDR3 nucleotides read TGTGCCAGCAGTTTAGGTGGGAACACTGAAGCTTTCTTT. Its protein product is CASSLGGNTEAFF.

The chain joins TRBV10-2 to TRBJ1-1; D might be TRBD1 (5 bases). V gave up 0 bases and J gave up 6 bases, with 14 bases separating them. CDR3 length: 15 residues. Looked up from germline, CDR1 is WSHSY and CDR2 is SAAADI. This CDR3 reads CASSESRGMCAEAFF. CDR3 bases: TGCGCCAGCAGTGAGTCCCGGGGGATGTGTGCTGAAGCTTTCTTT.

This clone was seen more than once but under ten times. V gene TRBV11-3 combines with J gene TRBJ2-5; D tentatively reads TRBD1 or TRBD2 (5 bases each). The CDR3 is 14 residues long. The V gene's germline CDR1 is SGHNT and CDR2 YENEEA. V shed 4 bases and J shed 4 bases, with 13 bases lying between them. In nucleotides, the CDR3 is TGTGCCAGCAGCTGGGACCGTGTGGGAGAGACCCAGTACTTC. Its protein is CASSWDRVGETQYF.

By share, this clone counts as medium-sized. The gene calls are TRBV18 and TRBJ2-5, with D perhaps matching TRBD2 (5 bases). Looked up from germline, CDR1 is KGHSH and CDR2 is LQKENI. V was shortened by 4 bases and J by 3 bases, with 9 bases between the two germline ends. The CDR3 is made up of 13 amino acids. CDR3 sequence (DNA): TGTGCCAGCTCACGGGGAGTTGAAGAGACCCAGTACTTC. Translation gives CASSRGVEETQYF.

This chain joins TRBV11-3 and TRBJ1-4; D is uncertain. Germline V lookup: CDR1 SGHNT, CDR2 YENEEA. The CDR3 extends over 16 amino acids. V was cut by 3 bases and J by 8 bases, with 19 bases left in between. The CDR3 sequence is CASSLRAAFRQEKLFF. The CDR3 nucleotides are TGTGCCAGCAGCTTGAGGGCCGCTTTTAGACAAGAAAAACTGTTTTTT.

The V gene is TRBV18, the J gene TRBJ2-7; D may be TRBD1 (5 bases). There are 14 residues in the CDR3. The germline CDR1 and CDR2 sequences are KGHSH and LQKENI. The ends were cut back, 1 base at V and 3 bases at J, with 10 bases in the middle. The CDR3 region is CASSPLGRDYEQYF. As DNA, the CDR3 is TGTGCCAGCTCACCACTTGGCAGGGACTACGAGCAGTACTTC.

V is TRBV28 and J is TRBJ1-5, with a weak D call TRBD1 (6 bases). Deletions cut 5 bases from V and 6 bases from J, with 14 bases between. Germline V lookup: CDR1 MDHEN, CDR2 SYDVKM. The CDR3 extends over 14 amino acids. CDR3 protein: CASSAPGHLQPQHF. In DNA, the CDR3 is TGTGCCAGCAGTGCTCCGGGACACCTTCAGCCCCAGCATTTT.

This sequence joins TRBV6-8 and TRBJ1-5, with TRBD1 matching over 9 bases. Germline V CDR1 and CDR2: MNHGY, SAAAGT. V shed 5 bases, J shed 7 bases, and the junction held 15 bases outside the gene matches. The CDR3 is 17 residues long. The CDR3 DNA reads TGTGCCAGCAGTGAGGTTAAAGGGACAGGGATAGGGCAGCCCCAGCATTTT. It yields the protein CASSEVKGTGIGQPQHF.

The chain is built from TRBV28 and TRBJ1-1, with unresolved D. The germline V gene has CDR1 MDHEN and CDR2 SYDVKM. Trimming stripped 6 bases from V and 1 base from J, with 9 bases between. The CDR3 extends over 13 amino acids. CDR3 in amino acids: CASRPRQNTEAFF. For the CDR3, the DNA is TGTGCCAGCAGACCCAGACAGAACACTGAAGCTTTCTTT.

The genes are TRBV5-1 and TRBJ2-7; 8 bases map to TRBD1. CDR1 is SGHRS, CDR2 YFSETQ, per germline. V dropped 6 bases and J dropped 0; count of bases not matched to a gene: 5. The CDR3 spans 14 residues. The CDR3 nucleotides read TGCGCCAGCACTCCCGGGACAGGCTCCTACGAGCAGTACTTC. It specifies CASTPGTGSYEQYF.

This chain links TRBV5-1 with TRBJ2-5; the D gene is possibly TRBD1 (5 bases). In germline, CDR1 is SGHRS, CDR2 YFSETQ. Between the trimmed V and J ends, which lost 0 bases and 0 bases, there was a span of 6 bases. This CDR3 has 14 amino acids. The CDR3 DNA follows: TGCGCCAGCAGCTTGGGGGGCAACCAAGAGACCCAGTACTTC. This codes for CASSLGGNQETQYF.

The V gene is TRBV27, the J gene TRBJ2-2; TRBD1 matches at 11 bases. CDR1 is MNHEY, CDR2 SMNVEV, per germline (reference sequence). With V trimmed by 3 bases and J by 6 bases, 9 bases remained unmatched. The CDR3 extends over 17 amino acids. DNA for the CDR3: TGTGCCAGCAGTTTCCGTCCGCCGGGACAGGGGGCCGGGGAGCTGTTTTTT. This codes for CASSFRPPGQGAGELFF.

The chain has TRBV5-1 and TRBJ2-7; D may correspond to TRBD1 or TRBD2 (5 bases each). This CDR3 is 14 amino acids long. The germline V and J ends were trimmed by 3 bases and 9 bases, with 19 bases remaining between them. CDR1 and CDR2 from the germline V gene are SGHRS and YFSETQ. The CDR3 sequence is CASSSGTPALGQYF. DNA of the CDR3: TGCGCCAGCAGCTCCGGGACCCCCGCCCTAGGGCAGTACTTC.

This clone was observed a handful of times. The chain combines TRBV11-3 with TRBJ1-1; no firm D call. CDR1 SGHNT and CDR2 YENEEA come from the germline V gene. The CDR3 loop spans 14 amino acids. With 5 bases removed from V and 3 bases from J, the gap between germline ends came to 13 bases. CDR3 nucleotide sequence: TGTGCCAGCAGCCAAAGGGTCCCTTACACTGAAGCTTTCTTT. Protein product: CASSQRVPYTEAFF.

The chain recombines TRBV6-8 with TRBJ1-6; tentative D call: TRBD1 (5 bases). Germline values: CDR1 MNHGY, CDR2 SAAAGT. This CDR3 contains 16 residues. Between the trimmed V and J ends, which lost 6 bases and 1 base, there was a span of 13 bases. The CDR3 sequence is CASRGGGESYNSPLHF. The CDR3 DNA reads TGTGCCAGCAGGGGGGGAGGGGAATCCTATAATTCACCCCTCCACTTT.

The CDR3 bases are TGTGCCAGCAGGGTCGGACAGGGTGGGACCGGGGAGCTGTTTTTT. Translating it yields CASRVGQGGTGELFF. The V call is TRBV9, the J call TRBJ2-2; TRBD1 aligns across 8 bases. The CDR3 runs to 15 residues. V lost 5 bases to trimming and J lost 5 bases; unmatched junction nucleotides: 8. CDR1 and CDR2 from the germline V gene are SGDLS and YYNGEE. Filled out from reference TRBV9 and TRBJ2-2, the complete variable domain reads DSGVTQTPKHLITATGQRVTLRCSPRSGDLSVYWYQQSLDQGLQFLIQYYNGEERAKGNILERFSAQQFPDLHSELNLSSLELGDSALYFCASRVGQGGTGELFFGEGSRLTVL.